The 32 T cell receptor beta chains listed next were all sequenced from one sample in a study of cytomegalovirus exposure and HLA in healthy donors. Repertoires were generated with immunoSEQ multiplex PCR, while TCRdb's copy carries only in-frame clones and drops some. Among 200,000 to 250,000 clones listed, roughly 87% were seen once. The sequenced sample was PBMCs. These receptors were taken from a man between 18 and 29 years old in good health and CMV-seropositive.

This clone was found once. V and J are TRBV2 and TRBJ2-7; possibly TRBD2 for D (6 bases). CDR1 and CDR2 from the germline V gene are SNHLY and FYNNEI. The CDR3 has 12 residues. The V end was cut by 9 bases, the J end by 2 bases, with 11 bases between. The chain's CDR3 is CASAGLTYEQYF. The CDR3 DNA reads TGTGCCAGTGCGGGACTTACCTACGAGCAGTACTTC. Combining the CDR3 with reference TRBV2 and TRBJ2-7 gives the whole variable domain EPEVTQTPSHQVTQMGQEVILRCVPISNHLYFYWYRQILGQKVEFLVSFYNNEISEKSEIFDDQFSVERPDGSNFTLKIRSTKLEDSAMYFCASAGLTYEQYFGPGTRLTVT.

The genes are TRBV6-5 and TRBJ2-5, with D maybe TRBD2 (5 bases). Germline V gives CDR1 MNHEY, CDR2 SVGAGI. V lost 6 bases to trimming and J lost 4 bases, with 12 bases between them. This CDR3 is built from 13 residues. The CDR3 here is CASRTMGRETQYF. CDR3 in DNA: TGTGCCAGCAGAACTATGGGGAGAGAGACCCAGTACTTC.

The rearrangement joins TRBV9 to TRBJ2-2; possibly TRBD1 or TRBD2 for D (5 bases each). Trimming left V 3 bases short and J 4 bases short, with 10 bases between. The CDR3 covers 14 residues. CDR1 is SGDLS and CDR2 is YYNGEE in the germline V gene. CDR3 bases: TGTGCCAGCAGCGCCGGGACCGCCACCGGGGAGCTGTTTTTT. It translates to CASSAGTATGELFF. The variable domain in full, with the rest retrieved from reference TRBV9 and TRBJ2-2, is DSGVTQTPKHLITATGQRVTLRCSPRSGDLSVYWYQQSLDQGLQFLIQYYNGEERAKGNILERFSAQQFPDLHSELNLSSLELGDSALYFCASSAGTATGELFFGEGSRLTVL.

Concerning this clone: One end of the junction varies from germline; a read error may be responsible. V is TRBV29-1 and J is TRBJ2-7; D may be TRBD1 (6 bases). The CDR3 length is 14 residues. Germline V gives CDR1 SQVTM, CDR2 ANQGSEA. The CDR3 region has the DNA TGCAGCGTGGAAGAGGGGGACACGTTCTACGAGCAGTACTTC. Translating gives CSVEEGDTFYEQYF.

The chain uses TRBV7-9 and TRBJ1-3; perhaps TRBD1 as D (5 bases). This CDR3 has 13 amino acids. Trimming cost V 3 bases and J 3 bases, with 6 bases left between them. Germline V gene lookup returns CDR1 SEHNR and CDR2 FQNEAQ (reference sequence). CDR3 bases: TGTGCCAGCAGCTTGACAGTTGGAAACACCATATATTTT. It is translated as CASSLTVGNTIYF. Variable domain in full (rest from reference TRBV7-9 and TRBJ1-3): DTGVSQNPRHKITKRGQNVTFRCDPISEHNRLYWYRQTLGQGPEFLTYFQNEAQLEKSRLLSDRFSAERPKGSFSTLEIQRTEQGDSAMYLCASSLTVGNTIYFGEGSWLTVV.

The V gene is TRBV27, the J gene TRBJ1-2; D gene ambiguous. In germline, CDR1 is MNHEY, CDR2 SMNVEV (reference sequence). V was trimmed by 3 bases and J by 7 bases, leaving 12 bases between them. The CDR3 covers 13 residues. DNA of the CDR3: TGTGCCAGCAGTTTCGAGGGTTTGGGTGGCTACACCTTC. Protein: CASSFEGLGGYTF.

V gene TRBV28 combines with J gene TRBJ1-1; no clear D. Trimming pared 6 bases from V and 1 base from J, leaving 9 bases between. The CDR3 is 13 residues long. Germline CDR1 and CDR2: MDHEN and SYDVKM. In nucleotides, the CDR3 is TGTGCCAGCAGGATACAGTGGAACACTGAAGCTTTCTTT. It translates to CASRIQWNTEAFF.

V and J are TRBV11-2 and TRBJ1-2; 8 nucleotides line up with TRBD1. This CDR3 is 13 amino acids long. The J segment lost 8 bases and the V segment lost 3 bases, leaving 5 bases of the junction unmatched. Germline values: CDR1 SGHAT, CDR2 FQNNGV. In nucleotides, the CDR3 is TGTGCCAGCAGCTTTGTCAGGGGGCTCGGCTACACCTTC. It encodes CASSFVRGLGYTF. Drawing the rest from reference TRBV11-2 and TRBJ1-2, the complete variable domain is EAGVAQSPRYKIIEKRQSVAFWCNPISGHATLYWYQQILGQGPKLLIQFQNNGVVDDSQLPKDRFSAERLKGVDSTLKIQPAKLEDSAVYLCASSFVRGLGYTFGSGTRLTVV.

This rearrangement joins TRBV7-6 to TRBJ2-7; D possibly corresponds to TRBD1 (5 bases). V lost 5 bases and J lost 3, with 14 bases in between. Germline-derived CDR1 and CDR2 are SGHVS and FNYEAQ. This CDR3 is built from 14 residues. The CDR3 DNA follows: TGTGCCAGCAGCCGAGATAAAGACAGCTACGAGCAGTACTTC. This gives the protein CASSRDKDSYEQYF.

This clone was seen just once. The chain links TRBV5-1 to TRBJ2-5; D is undetermined. Germline V lookup: CDR1 SGHRS, CDR2 YFSETQ. Trimming removed 2 bases at V and 2 bases at J, with 10 bases between. The CDR3 spans 14 residues. The chain's CDR3 is CASSLSSTQETQYF. CDR3 DNA: TGCGCCAGCAGCTTAAGTAGTACTCAAGAGACCCAGTACTTC.

The V gene is TRBV30, the J gene TRBJ2-7; possibly TRBD2 for D (7 bases). V was clipped by 0 bases and J by 0 bases, with 21 bases between them. This CDR3 contains 18 residues. Germline CDR1 GTSNPN, CDR2 SVGIG (reference sequence). The CDR3 bases are TGTGCCTGGAGTGTCTGGCGGGAGACGTGGGGGCCCTCCTACGAGCAGTACTTC. Translating it yields CAWSVWRETWGPSYEQYF.

This chain links TRBV11-2 with TRBJ1-1, with D tentatively TRBD1 (6 bases). The CDR3 has 16 amino acids. In germline, CDR1 is SGHAT, CDR2 FQNNGV. Trimming cost V 1 base and J 1 base, with 13 bases left between them. The CDR3, as DNA: TGTGCCAGCAGCTTAGGAGCGGGGGCCCCGAACACTGAAGCTTTCTTT. This encodes CASSLGAGAPNTEAFF.

CDR3: CASSRGPGSSSTDTQYF. DNA for the CDR3: TGTGCCAGTAGTAGGGGCCCGGGCAGCTCTAGCACAGATACGCAGTATTTT. The chain combines TRBV19 with TRBJ2-3; D may be TRBD1 (5 bases). The length of the CDR3 is 17 residues. Germline V gene data show CDR1 as LNHDA and CDR2 as SQIVND (reference sequence). Between the trimmed V and J ends, which lost 4 bases and 0 bases, there was a span of 17 bases. The full variable domain, rest sourced from reference TRBV19 and TRBJ2-3, is DGGITQSPKYLFRKEGQNVTLSCEQNLNHDAMYWYRQDPGQGLRLIYYSQIVNDFQKGDIAEGYSVSREKKESFPLTVTSAQKNPTAFYLCASSRGPGSSSTDTQYFGPGTRLTVL.

This clone has only one observation. The V call is TRBV27, the J call TRBJ2-1, with 12 bases identical to TRBD2. Germline V lookup: CDR1 MNHEY, CDR2 SMNVEV (reference sequence). The CDR3 length is 15 residues. V shed 7 bases, J shed 8 bases, and the junction held 9 bases outside the gene matches. CDR3 DNA: TGTGCCAGCACCCCTAGACTAGCGGGAGATCATGAGCAGTTCTTC. It codes for CASTPRLAGDHEQFF.

The chain couples TRBV2 to TRBJ2-3; unclear D gene. V dropped 2 bases and J dropped 0 bases, with 15 bases sitting between them. CDR3 length: 17 amino acids. Germline CDR1 and CDR2: SNHLY and FYNNEI. CDR3 region: CASSEPPLAFSTDTQYF. CDR3 sequence (DNA): TGTGCCAGCAGTGAACCCCCTTTAGCTTTTAGCACAGATACGCAGTATTTT.

This clone was observed a few times. This sequence joins TRBV29-1 and TRBJ2-7, with D maybe TRBD2 (6 bases). The length of the CDR3 is 13 residues. V was trimmed by 5 bases and J by 4 bases, leaving 15 bases between them. The germline V gene encodes CDR1 SQVTM and CDR2 ANQGSEA. The CDR3 spells CSVLIAGPYEQYF. The CDR3 bases are TGCAGCGTTCTAATCGCGGGACCTTACGAGCAGTACTTC.

The chain uses TRBV2 and TRBJ2-6; no definite D call. The germline CDR1 and CDR2 sequences are SNHLY and FYNNEI. The V end was cut by 6 bases, the J end by 1 base, with 4 bases between. This CDR3 is built from 13 residues. The CDR3 here is CASRVSGANVLTF. CDR3 DNA: TGTGCCAGCAGGGTTTCTGGGGCCAACGTCCTGACTTTC. Full variable domain (missing parts from reference TRBV2 and TRBJ2-6): EPEVTQTPSHQVTQMGQEVILRCVPISNHLYFYWYRQILGQKVEFLVSFYNNEISEKSEIFDDQFSVERPDGSNFTLKIRSTKLEDSAMYFCASRVSGANVLTFGAGSRLTVL.

The V and J genes are TRBV5-1 and TRBJ2-7, with TRBD2 matching 9 bases. The trim removed 0 bases at V and 5 bases at J, leaving 6 bases unmatched. There are 15 residues in the CDR3. Germline V gives CDR1 SGHRS, CDR2 YFSETQ. As DNA, the CDR3 is TGCGCCAGCAGCTTGGTGACTAGCGGTCCCCACGAGCAGTACTTC. It is translated as CASSLVTSGPHEQYF. The full variable domain, rest sourced from reference TRBV5-1 and TRBJ2-7, is KAGVTQTPRYLIKTRGQQVTLSCSPISGHRSVSWYQQTPGQGLQFLFEYFSETQRNKGNFPGRFSGRQFSNSRSEMNVSTLELGDSALYLCASSLVTSGPHEQYFGPGTRLTVT.

This chain uses TRBV6-5 with TRBJ2-7, with TRBD2 identical over 11 bases. The V segment lost 5 bases and the J segment 6 bases; nucleotides outside the gene matches: 6. The CDR3 is made up of 14 amino acids. CDR1 is MNHEY and CDR2 is SVGAGI in the germline V gene. Written as DNA, the CDR3 is TGTGCCAGCAGTGAGGGGCTAGCGGGAGGCGAGCAGTACTTC. Translating gives CASSEGLAGGEQYF.

This clone came up a few times. The gene calls are TRBV6-1 and TRBJ2-7; 9 bases map to TRBD1. Per germline, CDR1 MNHNS and CDR2 SASEGT. Trimming cost V 8 bases and J 3 bases; bases outside gene matches: 5. The CDR3 extends over 13 amino acids. CDR3 region: CASWGQGFYEQYF. CDR3 bases: TGTGCCAGCTGGGGACAGGGATTCTACGAGCAGTACTTC.

This sequence joins TRBV27 and TRBJ2-5, with D perhaps TRBD1 or TRBD2 (6 bases each). Between the trimmed V and J ends, which lost 3 bases and 5 bases, there was a span of 16 bases. CDR1 and CDR2 (germline): MNHEY, SMNVEV (reference sequence). CDR3 length: 15 amino acids. In DNA form, the CDR3 reads TGTGCCAGCAGTTTTTGGGGGGCAGGGATGGAGACCCAGTACTTC. Amino acid sequence: CASSFWGAGMETQYF.

The chain recombines TRBV2 with TRBJ1-5, with a possible D match to TRBD1 (5 bases). The CDR3 totals 17 residues. The germline V gene encodes CDR1 SNHLY and CDR2 FYNNEI. Trimming left V 6 bases short and J 2 bases short, with 20 bases between. CDR3 nucleotide sequence: TGTGCCAGCAGCTATGACGGACACCCGTGGGGCAATCAGCCCCAGCATTTT. This codes for CASSYDGHPWGNQPQHF. Using reference TRBV2 and TRBJ1-5 for the parts outside the CDR3, the full variable domain is EPEVTQTPSHQVTQMGQEVILRCVPISNHLYFYWYRQILGQKVEFLVSFYNNEISEKSEIFDDQFSVERPDGSNFTLKIRSTKLEDSAMYFCASSYDGHPWGNQPQHFGDGTRLSIL.

The chain joins TRBV27 to TRBJ2-5; no firm D call. Trimming took off 4 bases at V and 3 bases at J, with 12 bases between the two ends. Germline lookup yields CDR1 MNHEY and CDR2 SMNVEV (reference sequence). The CDR3 covers 14 residues. The CDR3 DNA sequence: TGTGCCAGCAGTTCCCGGAGTCGGGAAGAGACCCAGTACTTC. As protein: CASSSRSREETQYF.

V and J are TRBV5-1 and TRBJ2-1, with a possible D match to TRBD2 (5 bases). Germline V gives CDR1 SGHRS, CDR2 YFSETQ. The CDR3 runs 12 residues. The V end was cut by 5 bases, the J end by 9 bases, with 12 bases between. The CDR3 is CASSRTSSEQFF. In nucleotides, the CDR3 is TGCGCCAGCAGTAGGACTTCCAGTGAGCAGTTCTTC.

This chain links TRBV5-1 with TRBJ2-7; possibly TRBD2 for D (5 bases). The germline V gene encodes CDR1 SGHRS and CDR2 YFSETQ. Trimming removed 1 base from V and 2 bases from J, with 10 bases in between. CDR3 length: 14 amino acids. This CDR3 reads CASSLRGKTYEQYF. CDR3 bases: TGCGCCAGCAGCTTGCGGGGTAAAACCTACGAGCAGTACTTC. The full variable domain, in which reference TRBV5-1 and TRBJ2-7 provide the parts outside the CDR3, is KAGVTQTPRYLIKTRGQQVTLSCSPISGHRSVSWYQQTPGQGLQFLFEYFSETQRNKGNFPGRFSGRQFSNSRSEMNVSTLELGDSALYLCASSLRGKTYEQYFGPGTRLTVT.

Notes on this clone: The junction departs from the called germline gene at one end, perhaps through a read error. This chain connects TRBV15 to TRBJ2-1; D assignment may be TRBD1 or TRBD2 (6 bases each). CDR3 size: 22 residues. The germline CDR1 and CDR2 sequences are LNHNV and YYDKDF (reference sequence). The CDR3 sequence is CATSRDFIFRRDTINSYNEQFF. The CDR3 DNA reads as TGTGCCACCAGCCGAGATTTTATCTTTCGGCGGGACACAATTAACTCCTACAATGAGCAGTTCTTC.

V gene TRBV5-1 combines with J gene TRBJ2-7; 7 bases are a match to TRBD1. This CDR3 is 15 amino acids long. Germline V gene lookup returns CDR1 SGHRS and CDR2 YFSETQ. J was trimmed by 0 bases and V by 4 bases; bases with no gene match: 7. The DNA of the CDR3 is TGCGCCAGCAGCCTCGGGACAGAACTCTCCTACGAGCAGTACTTC. Its translation is CASSLGTELSYEQYF.

The chain carries TRBV6-4 and TRBJ2-3; 11 bases agree with TRBD2. The CDR3 has 15 residues. V lost 4 bases to trimming and J lost 6 bases; unmatched junction nucleotides: 6. CDR1 and CDR2 from the germline V gene are MRHNA and SNTAGT. CDR3 nucleotides: TGTGCCAGCAGTGCGAAGACTAGCGGGATGGATACGCAGTATTTT. This gives the protein CASSAKTSGMDTQYF.

The CDR3: CASSLNGLNTEAFF. Here the CDR3 DNA reads TGTGCCAGCAGTCTAAATGGGCTGAACACTGAAGCTTTCTTT. The chain carries TRBV27 and TRBJ1-1; D is undetermined. The CDR3 has 14 residues. V shed 5 bases and J shed 0 bases, with 10 bases lying between them. The germline V gene has CDR1 MNHEY and CDR2 SMNVEV (reference sequence).

The chain is built from TRBV5-1 and TRBJ1-4; TRBD1 matches 8 bases. There are 16 residues in the CDR3. After removal of 0 bases from V and 3 bases from J, the junction contained 4 bases not matched to a gene. The germline V gene has CDR1 SGHRS and CDR2 YFSETQ. The CDR3 nucleotides are TGCGCCAGCAGCTTGGGATCGGGACAGGCTAATGAAAAACTGTTTTTT. It is translated as CASSLGSGQANEKLFF.

This clone has only one observation. The chain has TRBV27 and TRBJ2-5; 9 bases are a match to TRBD2. Trimming cost V 10 bases and J 4 bases; bases outside gene matches: 16. The CDR3 totals 16 residues. In germline, CDR1 is MNHEY, CDR2 SMNVEV (reference sequence). The CDR3 DNA reads as TGTGCCACCAGGCCGGGGGGCGGGAGGGTTGGAGAGACCCAGTACTTC. Translating gives CATRPGGGRVGETQYF.

J is TRBJ2-7 and V is TRBV2; tentatively, D is TRBD1 or TRBD2 (6 bases each). CDR3 length: 14 residues. V gave up 3 bases and J gave up 4 bases, with 13 bases separating them. Germline CDR1 and CDR2: SNHLY and FYNNEI. The CDR3 coding sequence is TGTGCCAGCAGTGAGGCTGGGGGGCCTTACGAGCAGTACTTC. This codes for CASSEAGGPYEQYF.